This is a list of T cell receptor beta chains from one sample in a study of cytomegalovirus exposure and HLA in healthy donors. Data came from immunoSEQ multiplex PCR; TCRdb stores just in-frame clones and leaves some out. The sample holds about 48,000 clones. Sequencing used PBMCs. The receptors shown here come from a woman in her thirties or forties in good health and CMV-seronegative. CDR3s include the opening cysteine and the closing phenylalanine or tryptophan.

J gene	CDR3 length	V gene	CDR3 protein
TRBJ1-4	13	TRBV9	CASSGLTNEKLFF
TRBJ2-1	9	TRBV19	CASGYEQFF
NA	15	TRBV7-2	CASSSGAGLAYEQYF
TRBJ1-5	14	TRBV6-6	CASSLGGGNQPQHF
TRBJ2-2	17	TRBV27	CASSLEWLADDTGELFF
TRBJ2-3	14	TRBV27	CASRADRATDTQYF
TRBJ2-7	16	TRBV23-1	CASSQPRQGNPYEQYF
TRBJ1-1	15	TRBV10-3	CAISRRQGRNTEAFF
TRBJ2-7	14	TRBV7-8	CASSSTSGRHEQYF
TRBJ2-7	19	TRBV5-6	CASSSPRGRGAFLSYEQYF